These 12 T cell receptor beta chains came from one sample sequenced in a study of preoperative IRX-2 immunotherapy in early breast cancer (dated by TCRdb to the late 2010s). The meaning of the sample's treatment or condition label: preoperative locoregional IRX-2 cytokine immunotherapy. Library preparation was by the immunoSEQ multiplex PCR assay. Entries here come from immuneACCESS through TCRdb and include only in-frame sequences with V and J called. Some clones fail to appear in such tables; in the studies checked, an unresolved V gene covers under half of the shortfall, and the cause of the remainder is unknown. Present in this sample are over 25,000 clones, roughly 77% of which were seen just once. 1% to 1.5% of the sample goes to the ten largest clones. The specimen comprised lymph node tissue, sampled after IRX-2 immunotherapy. Source of these receptors: a human donor with breast cancer.

This chain joins TRBV18 and TRBJ1-2, with D perhaps matching TRBD1 (5 bases). The germline gives CDR1 KGHSH, CDR2 LQKENI. The V end lost 3 bases, the J end lost 2 bases, and 16 bases lay between the germline ends. The CDR3 is made up of 16 amino acids. The CDR3 here is CASSPPAGGGNYGYTF. The CDR3 DNA reads as TGTGCCAGCTCACCTCCGGCCGGGGGGGGGAACTATGGCTACACCTTC.

V and J are TRBV19 and TRBJ1-2, with TRBD1 matching 12 bases. Trimming took 9 bases from V and 7 from J; bases not matched to a gene: 12. This CDR3 contains 15 residues. The germline CDR1 and CDR2 sequences are LNHDA and SQIVND (reference sequence). CDR3 region: CASRNTGTGGSGYTF. CDR3 DNA sequence: TGTGCCAGCCGGAACACCGGGACAGGGGGCTCTGGCTACACCTTC.

This clone was counted between two and nine times. V usage is TRBV15 and J usage is TRBJ1-2; D unresolved. This CDR3 is built from 15 residues. Per germline, CDR1 LNHNV and CDR2 YYDKDF (reference sequence). Trimming pared 5 bases from V and 4 bases from J, leaving 17 bases between. The CDR3 here is CATSPPPPHSYGYTF. CDR3 in DNA: TGTGCCACCAGCCCCCCTCCCCCGCATTCCTATGGCTACACCTTC.

The gene calls are TRBV19 and TRBJ1-1; the D is unclear. Looked up from germline, CDR1 is LNHDA and CDR2 is SQIVND (reference sequence). The CDR3 has 17 residues. The V gene lost 6 bases and the J gene lost 1 base, with 21 bases spanning the gap. CDR3: CASREPVGGTGNTEAFF. The CDR3 DNA is TGTGCCAGTAGAGAACCCGTCGGTGGTACGGGGAACACTGAAGCTTTCTTT.

V gene TRBV6-8 combines with J gene TRBJ2-5; 8 bases align to TRBD1. The CDR3 has 13 residues. Losses at the gene ends were 6 bases for V and 5 bases for J; bases not matched to a gene: 5. CDR1 and CDR2 from the germline V gene are MNHGY and SAAAGT. CDR3 sequence: CASRAGGEETQYF. DNA for the CDR3: TGTGCCAGCAGAGCAGGGGGCGAGGAGACCCAGTACTTC.

This chain links TRBV29-1 with TRBJ1-4; TRBD1 agrees at 9 bases. With V trimmed by 5 bases and J by 5 bases, 6 bases remained unmatched. Germline CDR1 SQVTM, CDR2 ANQGSEA. This CDR3 is 14 amino acids long. CDR3 nucleotide sequence: TGCAGCGTTACCCGGGACAGGGAAAATGAAAAACTGTTTTTT. This encodes CSVTRDRENEKLFF.

The CDR3 nucleotides are TGTGCCAGTAGTCAGAGCTTACAGGGGCGGGAAAAACTGTTTTTT. This codes for CASSQSLQGREKLFF. V and J are TRBV19 and TRBJ1-4; 7 nucleotides line up with TRBD1. This CDR3 has 15 amino acids. After removal of 5 bases from V and 8 bases from J, the junction contained 11 bases not matched to a gene. Germline V gene lookup returns CDR1 LNHDA and CDR2 SQIVND (reference sequence).

The chain uses TRBV18 and TRBJ1-4; D gene uncertain. Looked up from germline, CDR1 is KGHSH and CDR2 is LQKENI. Trimming removed 2 bases at V and 4 bases at J, with 20 bases between. This CDR3 is built from 18 residues. CDR3 DNA sequence: TGTGCCAGCTCACCAATGAGCAACCCACATGTTTTTAATGAAAAACTGTTTTTT. It is translated as CASSPMSNPHVFNEKLFF.

The gene calls are TRBV5-1 and TRBJ2-2; D unclear. Germline V gene data show CDR1 as SGHRS and CDR2 as YFSETQ. With 0 bases removed from V and 0 bases from J, the gap between germline ends came to 9 bases. The CDR3 is 16 amino acids. CDR3 sequence reads: CASSLGGQANTGELFF. The DNA of the CDR3 is TGCGCCAGCAGCTTGGGTGGGCAGGCGAACACCGGGGAGCTGTTTTTT.

Comment on this clone: The DNA holds an ambiguous or unread base, and X denotes its residue. The chain has TRBV5-1 and TRBJ1-1; 7 bases match TRBD1. V gave up 4 bases and J gave up 0 bases; unmatched junction bases: 3. CDR3 size: 14 residues. The germline gives CDR1 SGHRS, CDR2 YFSETQ. The CDR3 region is CASSXQGMNTEAFF. In nucleotides, the CDR3 is TGCGCCAGCAGCYYACAGGGGATGAACACTGAAGCTTTCTTT.

The V gene is TRBV7-5, the J gene TRBJ2-1; no DNA check was done on the table's D call, TRBD1. TRBV7-5 is assigned pseudogene status. CDR3 length: 14 amino acids. The DNA of the CDR3 is TGTGCCAGCAGCCTGCCCGAAGACAGGGGCCGGCAGTTCTTC. It specifies CASSLPEDRGRQFF.

The chain couples TRBV6-8 to TRBJ1-2; D possibly corresponds to TRBD1 (5 bases). The CDR3 contains 13 residues. V was pared by 0 bases and J by 5 bases, with 7 bases between. Germline V CDR1 and CDR2: MNHGY, SAAAGT. This chain's CDR3 is CASSYSGVYGYTF. CDR3 nucleotide sequence: TGTGCCAGCAGTTACTCGGGGGTGTATGGCTACACCTTC.